The 10 T cell receptor beta chains presented below share a single source sample, sequenced in a study of cytomegalovirus exposure and HLA in healthy donors. The PCR contained 60 Vbeta and 13 Jbeta primers. The method was immunoSEQ multiplex PCR; TCRdb's version includes in-frame clones alone and lacks a portion of them. The table shows about 200,000 clones, with roughly 80% occurring only once. The sequencing input was PBMCs. Source of these receptors: a male donor in good health and CMV-seropositive.

V gene TRBV5-1 combines with J gene TRBJ1-2; possible D gene TRBD1, 6 bases. The germline V and J ends were trimmed by 2 bases and 5 bases, with 16 bases remaining between them. This CDR3 has 15 amino acids. In germline, CDR1 is SGHRS, CDR2 YFSETQ. Written as DNA, the CDR3 is TGCGCCAGCAGCTTTAACAGGGATGTGAAGTATGGCTACACCTTC. It yields the protein CASSFNRDVKYGYTF.

This chain uses TRBV7-6 with TRBJ1-3; possibly TRBD1 for D (5 bases). This CDR3 region has 16 residues. Trimming removed 1 base at V and 1 base at J, with 11 bases between. Germline V gene sequence: CDR1 SGHVS, CDR2 FNYEAQ. CDR3 protein: CASSLGQRTSGNTIYF. CDR3 nucleotide sequence: TGTGCCAGCAGCTTAGGACAAAGGACATCTGGAAACACCATATATTTT.

This clone has just one count. The chain is built from TRBV27 and TRBJ2-7; 11 bases map to TRBD2. Germline loops: CDR1 MNHEY, CDR2 SMNVEV (reference sequence). Trimming at V came to 4 bases and at J to 1 base, leaving 3 bases not matched to a gene. The CDR3 spans 15 residues. The CDR3, as DNA: TGTGCCAGCAGTTCGGGACTAGCGGATTCCTACGAGCAGTACTTC. Protein product: CASSSGLADSYEQYF.

V is TRBV28 and J is TRBJ2-5; D is perhaps TRBD1 (6 bases). V was clipped by 5 bases and J by 3 bases, with 13 bases between them. The germline V gene encodes CDR1 MDHEN and CDR2 SYDVKM. The CDR3 has 14 amino acids. The CDR3 protein is CASSPGTWEETQYF. The CDR3 DNA sequence: TGTGCCAGCAGTCCTGGGACATGGGAAGAGACCCAGTACTTC.

The rearrangement joins TRBV6-6 to TRBJ2-7, with TRBD1 matching over 11 bases. The germline CDR1 and CDR2 sequences are MNHNY and SVGAGI (reference sequence). The CDR3 consists of 14 residues. The J segment lost 2 bases and the V segment lost 9 bases, leaving 6 bases of the junction unmatched. The CDR3 sequence is CASRPGQGAYEQYF. The CDR3 coding sequence is TGTGCCAGTCGTCCGGGACAGGGGGCCTACGAGCAGTACTTC.

The V and J genes are TRBV5-6 and TRBJ2-1; possibly TRBD2 for D (6 bases). Germline lookup yields CDR1 SGHDT and CDR2 YYEEEE. The CDR3 is 14 residues long. V lost 1 base and J 7 bases, leaving 12 bases between the germline ends. The CDR3 protein is CASSLLVAGNEQFF. CDR3 nucleotides: TGTGCCAGCAGCTTGTTAGTTGCGGGGAATGAGCAGTTCTTC.

V usage is TRBV7-9 and J usage is TRBJ2-7, with TRBD1 matching over 10 bases. Germline CDR1 and CDR2: SEHNR and FQNEAQ (reference sequence). The trim removed 5 bases at V and 2 bases at J, leaving 6 bases unmatched. The CDR3 extends over 15 amino acids. In nucleotides, the CDR3 is TGTGCCAGCAGCGAAGACAGGGGGCTAGCCTACGAGCAGTACTTC. This gives the protein CASSEDRGLAYEQYF. Full variable domain (outside the CDR3, taken from reference TRBV7-9 and TRBJ2-7): DTGVSQNPRHKITKRGQNVTFRCDPISEHNRLYWYRQTLGQGPEFLTYFQNEAQLEKSRLLSDRFSAERPKGSFSTLEIQRTEQGDSAMYLCASSEDRGLAYEQYFGPGTRLTVT.

The genes are TRBV14 and TRBJ2-7; 10 bases align to TRBD1. Germline trimming cut 4 bases from V and 0 bases from J; bases unmatched to any gene: 3. The CDR3 extends over 15 amino acids. From germline, CDR1 is SGHDN and CDR2 FVKESK. The CDR3 region is CASSPGQGPSYEQYF. The CDR3 bases are TGTGCCAGCAGCCCGGGACAGGGGCCCTCCTACGAGCAGTACTTC.

The chain employs TRBV11-2 and TRBJ1-1; D perhaps matches TRBD1 (5 bases). Germline V lookup: CDR1 SGHAT, CDR2 FQNNGV. Trimming removed 4 bases from V and 3 bases from J, with 27 bases in between. The CDR3 runs 19 residues. CDR3 sequence (DNA): TGTGCCAGCAGCTCGGACCCACGGGCGGGCGGGGGGGAGTACACTGAAGCTTTCTTT. Its protein product is CASSSDPRAGGGEYTEAFF.

The J gene is TRBJ1-3, the V gene TRBV5-4; D is unclear. Looked up from germline, CDR1 is SGHNT and CDR2 is YYREEE (reference sequence). V shed 0 bases and J shed 0 bases, with 7 bases lying between them. CDR3 length equals 15 residues. The CDR3 region is CASSLAGRSGNTIYF. CDR3 nucleotides: TGTGCCAGCAGCTTGGCAGGCCGCTCTGGAAACACCATATATTTT.